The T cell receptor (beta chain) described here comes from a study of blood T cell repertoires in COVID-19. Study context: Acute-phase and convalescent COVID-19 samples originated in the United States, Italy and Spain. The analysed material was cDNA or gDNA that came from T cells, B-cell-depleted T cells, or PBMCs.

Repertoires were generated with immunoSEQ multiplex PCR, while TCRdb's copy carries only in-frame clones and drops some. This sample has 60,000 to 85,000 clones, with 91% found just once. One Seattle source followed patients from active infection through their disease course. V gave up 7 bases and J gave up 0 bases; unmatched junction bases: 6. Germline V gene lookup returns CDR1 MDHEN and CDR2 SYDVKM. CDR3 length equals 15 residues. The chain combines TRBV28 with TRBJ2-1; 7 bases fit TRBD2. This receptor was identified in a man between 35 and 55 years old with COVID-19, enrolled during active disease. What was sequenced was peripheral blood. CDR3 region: CASTGGGGSYNEQFF. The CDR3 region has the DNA TGTGCCAGCACAGGAGGCGGGGGCTCCTACAATGAGCAGTTCTTC.